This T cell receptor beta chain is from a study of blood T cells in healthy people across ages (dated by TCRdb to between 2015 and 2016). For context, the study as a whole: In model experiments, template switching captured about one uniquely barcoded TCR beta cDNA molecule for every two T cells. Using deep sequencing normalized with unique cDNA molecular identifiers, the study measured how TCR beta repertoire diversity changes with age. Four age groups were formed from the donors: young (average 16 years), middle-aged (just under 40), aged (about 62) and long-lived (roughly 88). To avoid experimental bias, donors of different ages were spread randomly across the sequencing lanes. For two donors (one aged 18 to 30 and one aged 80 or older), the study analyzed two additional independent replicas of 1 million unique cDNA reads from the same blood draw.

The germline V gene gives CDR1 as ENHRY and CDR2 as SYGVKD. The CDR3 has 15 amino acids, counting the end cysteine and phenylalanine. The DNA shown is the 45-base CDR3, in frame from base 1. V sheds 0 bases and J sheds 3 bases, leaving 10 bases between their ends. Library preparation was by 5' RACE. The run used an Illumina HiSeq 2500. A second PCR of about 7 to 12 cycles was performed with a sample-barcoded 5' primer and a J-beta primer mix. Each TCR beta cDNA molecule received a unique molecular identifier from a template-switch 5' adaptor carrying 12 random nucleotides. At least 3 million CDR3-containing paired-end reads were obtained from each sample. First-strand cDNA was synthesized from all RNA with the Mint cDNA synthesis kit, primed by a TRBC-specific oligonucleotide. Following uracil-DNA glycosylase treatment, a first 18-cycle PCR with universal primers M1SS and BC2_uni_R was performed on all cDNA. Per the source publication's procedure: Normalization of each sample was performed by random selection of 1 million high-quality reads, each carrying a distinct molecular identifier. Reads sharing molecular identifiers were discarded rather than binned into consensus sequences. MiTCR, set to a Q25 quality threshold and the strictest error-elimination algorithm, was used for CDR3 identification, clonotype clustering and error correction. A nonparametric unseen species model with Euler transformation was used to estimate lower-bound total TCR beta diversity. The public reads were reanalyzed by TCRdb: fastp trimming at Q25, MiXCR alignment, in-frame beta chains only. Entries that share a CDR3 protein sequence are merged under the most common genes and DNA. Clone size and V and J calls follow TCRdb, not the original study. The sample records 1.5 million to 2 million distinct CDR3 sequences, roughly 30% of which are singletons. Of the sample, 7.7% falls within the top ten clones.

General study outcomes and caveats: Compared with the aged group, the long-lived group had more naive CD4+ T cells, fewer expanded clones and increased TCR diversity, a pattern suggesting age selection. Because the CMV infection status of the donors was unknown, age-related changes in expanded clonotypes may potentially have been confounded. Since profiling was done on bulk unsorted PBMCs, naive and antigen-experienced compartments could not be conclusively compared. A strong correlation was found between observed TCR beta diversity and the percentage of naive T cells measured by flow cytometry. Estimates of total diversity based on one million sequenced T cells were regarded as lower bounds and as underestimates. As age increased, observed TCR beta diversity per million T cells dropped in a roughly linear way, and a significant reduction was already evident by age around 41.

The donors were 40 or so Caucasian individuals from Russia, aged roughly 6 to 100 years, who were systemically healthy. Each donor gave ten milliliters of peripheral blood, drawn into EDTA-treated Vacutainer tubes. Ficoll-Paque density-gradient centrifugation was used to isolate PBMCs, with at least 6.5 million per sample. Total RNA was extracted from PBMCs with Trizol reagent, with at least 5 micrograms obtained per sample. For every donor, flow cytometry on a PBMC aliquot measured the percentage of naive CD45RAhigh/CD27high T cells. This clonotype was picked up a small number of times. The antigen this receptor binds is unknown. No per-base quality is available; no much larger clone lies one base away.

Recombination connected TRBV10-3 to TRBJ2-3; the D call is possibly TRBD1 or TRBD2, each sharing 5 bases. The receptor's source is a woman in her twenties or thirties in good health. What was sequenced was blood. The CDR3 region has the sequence CAISESPEGTDTQYF. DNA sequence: TGTGCCATCAGTGAGTCCCCCGAGGGGACAGATACGCAGTATTTT.